The TCR beta chain under discussion was sequenced for a study of T-cell reconstitution after alpha-beta-depleted transplantation in children (dated by TCRdb to about 2016). In the study overall: Using TCR repertoire profiling, the study followed T-cell immune reconstitution in a quantitative way in children after TCRalphabeta/CD19-depleted allogeneic hematopoietic cell transplantation. Study-wide findings and limitations: Hyperexpanded clone frequencies declined over subsequent months; after one year, T-cell counts and TCRbeta diversity were mostly attributed to newly produced T cells. In some patients, the high TCRbeta diversity seen at day 60 was put down to recipient T cells and intrathymic progenitors that had survived conditioning. Apparently early alphabetaT-cell count recovery about two months after transplant reportedly relied on only several hundred rapidly expanded clones derived from non-depleted graft cells.

Libraries were made using PCR. Instrument on record: Illumina HiSeq 2500. TCR libraries were prepared with molecular barcoding, using unique molecular identifiers to normalize TCRbeta repertoire quantification. TCRdb itself trimmed the public reads at Q25 with fastp, ran MiXCR and retained productive beta chains. Every CDR3 protein is listed once, alongside the most common genes and DNA of its rows. Counted in this sample were about 640,000 distinct CDR3 sequences; 13% of them appeared once. About 2% of the sample rests with the top ten. This clonotype has ten or more counts. Its cognate antigen has yet to be identified. Base qualities are not recorded, but no much larger clone differs from it by a single base. V lost 5 bases and J lost 9 bases; the stretch between them is 16 bases long. The CDR3 has 13 amino acids, counting the end cysteine and phenylalanine. Kept here is only the CDR3 DNA, which spans 39 bases and is read in frame from base 1. CDR1 and CDR2, looked up from the germline V gene, are MDHEN and SYDVKM.

Interpreted using the paper, the treatment or condition label stands for: allogeneic hematopoietic cell transplantation with graft depleted of TCRalphabeta T cells and CD19 B cells. Transplant recipients were children who received TCRalphabeta/CD19-depleted allogeneic hematopoietic cell grafts. The origin of this receptor is a male patient under 18 who had a stem cell transplant for acute myeloid leukemia, so the T cells may come from the graft donor. The V and J segments used are TRBV28 and TRBJ2-5; the D match is possibly TRBD1 or TRBD2, with 5 bases aligned in each. The starting material was PBMCs, mostly from graft donor cells, obtained 360 days after TCRalphabeta/CD19-depleted stem cell transplant. Here the CDR3 is given as CASSPFRWGPQYF. The base sequence is TGTGCCAGCAGTCCCTTTAGGTGGGGACCCCAGTACTTC.